This is a list of T cell receptor beta chains from one sample in a study of T cell responses to AZD1222 COVID-19 vaccine. Generated by immunoSEQ multiplex PCR, the TCRdb table keeps only in-frame clones and is missing some. Of 95,000 to 110,000 clones listed, 93% are singletons. Here the sequenced sample was peripheral blood, taken on day 0 of AZD1222 vaccination. The receptors were sampled from an adult in good health. Each CDR3 is given with its conserved first and last residue. D genes are given only for firm matches. Rows may omit the clone size; those that give it use once, few, many or a size class.

abundance	d_gene	v_gene	j_gene	CDR3nt	CDR3aa
NA	TRBD1	TRBV19	TRBJ1-3	TGTGCCAGTAGTATGCCGGGACAGGCCCTAAAAAGAAACACCATATATTTT	CASSMPGQALKRNTIYF
NA	TRBD1	TRBV2	TRBJ1-1	TGTGCCAGCAAAACAGGGGGTGGCATGGACACTGAAGCTTTCTTT	CASKTGGGMDTEAFF
NA	NA	TRBV6-5	TRBJ1-4	TGTGCCAGCAGCGCCCAAGTTGCAACTAATGAAAAACTGTTTTTT	CASSAQVATNEKLFF
NA	NA	TRBV19	TRBJ1-1	TGTGCCAGCGGGACCTGGGCAGCTTTCTTT	CASGTWAAFF
NA	TRBD1	TRBV27	TRBJ1-5	TGTGCCAGCAGTCCGCGGACAGGGGACGCCGCATTCAGGCAGCCCCAGCATTTT	CASSPRTGDAAFRQPQHF
NA	NA	TRBV29-1	TRBJ2-7	TGCAGCGTTATTAAATCCAGGACAGTCTACGAGCAGTACTTC	CSVIKSRTVYEQYF
NA	NA	TRBV6-5	TRBJ2-7	TGTGCCAGCAGTTACCTCCCGCGGAGCTCCTACGAGCAGTACTTC	CASSYLPRSSYEQYF
NA	TRBD2	TRBV28	TRBJ2-2	TGTGCCAGCAGTCCGACTAGCTTGGGGGGGTTGAACACCGGGGAGCTGTTTTTT	CASSPTSLGGLNTGELFF
NA	TRBD2	TRBV18	TRBJ2-1	TGTGCCAGCTCACCAGCGTTCACGGGAGGGCCGTACAATGAGCAGTTCTTC	CASSPAFTGGPYNEQFF
few	TRBD2	TRBV29-1	TRBJ2-1	TGCAGCGTTGAGGGGACTAGCTACAATGAGCAGTTCTTC	CSVEGTSYNEQFF
NA	TRBD2	TRBV11-2	TRBJ2-1	TGTGCCAGCAGCCTTCATCGACCGGGACTAGCGTTCGGTGAGCAGTTCTTC	CASSLHRPGLAFGEQFF
once	NA	TRBV4-2	TRBJ1-4	TGTGCCAGCAGCCAAGCATCGGGTACTAATGAAAAACTGTTTTTT	CASSQASGTNEKLFF
once	NA	TRBV5-6	TRBJ1-2	TGTGCCAGCACCGCCGAGCGAGGAACTGGTGGCTACACCTTC	CASTAERGTGGYTF
NA	TRBD2	TRBV28	TRBJ2-7	TGTGCCAGCAGTTTCATGGCTAGCGGGCCCTACGAGCAGTACTTC	CASSFMASGPYEQYF
NA	TRBD2	TRBV24-1	TRBJ2-7	TGTGCCACCAGTGAAACCGGGACTAGCGGGGCCTACGAGCAGTACTTC	CATSETGTSGAYEQYF
NA	NA	TRBV29-1	TRBJ1-3	TGCAGCGTTTCGATAGGCCCTTCGAGGGACACCATATATTTT	CSVSIGPSRDTIYF
NA	NA	TRBV18	TRBJ1-3	TGTGCCAGCTCACCACCCGGACAGTACCGCTCTGGAAACACCATATATTTT	CASSPPGQYRSGNTIYF
NA	NA	TRBV30	TRBJ2-7	TGTGCCTGGAGTAAGTCAGGCGACTCCTACGAGCAGTACTTC	CAWSKSGDSYEQYF
NA	NA	TRBV19	TRBJ1-4	TGTGCCAGTAGTATACGGTCGCCGGGACACACGCGTGGAAAACTGTTTTTT	CASSIRSPGHTRGKLFF
NA	NA	TRBV20-1	TRBJ1-2	TGCAGTGTCTTGGGGGGCTACGGCTACACCTTC	CSVLGGYGYTF
NA	NA	TRBV7-2	TRBJ2-3	TGTGCCAGCAGCTTACTTGCGAACACAGATACGCAGTATTTT	CASSLLANTDTQYF
NA	NA	TRBV6-1	TRBJ2-6	TGTGCCAGCAGTGAGGCAGGGTTGAGATTCACTGGGGCCAACGTCCTGACTTTC	CASSEAGLRFTGANVLTF
NA	NA	TRBV28	TRBJ1-5	TGTGCCAGCAGTTTAGGTCTGAGCAATCAGCCCCAGCATTTT	CASSLGLSNQPQHF
once	NA	TRBV3-1/TRBV3-2	TRBJ2-7	TGTGCCAGCAGCCACAGATGGGAGAGCTCCTACGAGCAGTACTTC	CASSHRWESSYEQYF
NA	NA	TRBV2	TRBJ1-5	TGTGCCAGCAGGGACCTTATGCAGCCCCAGCATTTT	CASRDLMQPQHF
NA	NA	TRBV24-1	TRBJ2-7	TGTGCCACCAGTGATTCCTCAGCGAGCTCCTACGAGCAGTACTTC	CATSDSSASSYEQYF